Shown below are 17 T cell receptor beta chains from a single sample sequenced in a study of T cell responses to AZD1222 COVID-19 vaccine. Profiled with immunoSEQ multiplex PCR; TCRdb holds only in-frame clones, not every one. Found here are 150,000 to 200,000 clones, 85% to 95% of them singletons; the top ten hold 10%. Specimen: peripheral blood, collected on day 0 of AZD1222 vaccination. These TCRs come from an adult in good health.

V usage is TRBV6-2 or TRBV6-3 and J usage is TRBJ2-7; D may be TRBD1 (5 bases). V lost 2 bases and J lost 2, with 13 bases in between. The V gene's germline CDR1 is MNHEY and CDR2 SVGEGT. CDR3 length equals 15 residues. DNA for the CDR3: TGTGCCAGCAGTTACAGGGGTCTCCTAGCCTACGAGCAGTACTTC. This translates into CASSYRGLLAYEQYF.

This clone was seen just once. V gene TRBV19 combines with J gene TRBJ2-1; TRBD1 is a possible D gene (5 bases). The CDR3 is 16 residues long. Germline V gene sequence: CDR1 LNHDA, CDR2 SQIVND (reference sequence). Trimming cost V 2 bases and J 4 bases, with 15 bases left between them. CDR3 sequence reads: CASSIWRASGYNEQFF. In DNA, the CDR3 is TGTGCCAGTAGTATATGGCGTGCGTCAGGGTACAATGAGCAGTTCTTC.

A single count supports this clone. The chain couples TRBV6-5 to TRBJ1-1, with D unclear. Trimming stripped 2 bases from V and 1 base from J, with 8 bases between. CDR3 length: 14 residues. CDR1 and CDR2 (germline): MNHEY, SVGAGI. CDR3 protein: CASSYQVENTEAFF. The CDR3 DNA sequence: TGTGCCAGCAGTTACCAGGTCGAGAACACTGAAGCTTTCTTT.

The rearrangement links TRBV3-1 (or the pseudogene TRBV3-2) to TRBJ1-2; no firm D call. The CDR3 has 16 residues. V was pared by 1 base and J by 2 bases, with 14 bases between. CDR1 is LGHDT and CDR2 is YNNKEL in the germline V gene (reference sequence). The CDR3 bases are TGTGCCAGCAGCCAAGTAGGGCAGGCACCCAACTATGGCTACACCTTC. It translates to CASSQVGQAPNYGYTF.

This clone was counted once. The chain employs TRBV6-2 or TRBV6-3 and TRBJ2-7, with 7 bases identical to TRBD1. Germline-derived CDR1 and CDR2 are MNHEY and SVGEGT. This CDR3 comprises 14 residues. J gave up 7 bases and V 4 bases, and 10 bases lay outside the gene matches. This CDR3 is CASSFRQGAMEQYF. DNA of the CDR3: TGTGCCAGCAGTTTCCGACAGGGTGCTATGGAGCAGTACTTC.

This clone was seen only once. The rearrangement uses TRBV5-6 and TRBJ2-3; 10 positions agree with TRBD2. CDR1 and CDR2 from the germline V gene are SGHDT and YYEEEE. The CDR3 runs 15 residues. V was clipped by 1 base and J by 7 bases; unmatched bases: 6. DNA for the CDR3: TGTGCCAGCAGCTTGAAAGCGGGAGGGCCGAATACGCAGTATTTT. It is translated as CASSLKAGGPNTQYF.

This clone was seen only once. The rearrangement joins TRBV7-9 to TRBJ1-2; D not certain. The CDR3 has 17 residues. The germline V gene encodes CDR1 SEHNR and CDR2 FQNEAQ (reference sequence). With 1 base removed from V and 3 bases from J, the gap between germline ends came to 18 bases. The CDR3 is CASSLGWEAELDYGYTF. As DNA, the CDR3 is TGTGCCAGCAGCTTAGGATGGGAGGCGGAATTGGACTATGGCTACACCTTC. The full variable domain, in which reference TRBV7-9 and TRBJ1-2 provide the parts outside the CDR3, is DTGVSQNPRHKITKRGQNVTFRCDPISEHNRLYWYRQTLGQGPEFLTYFQNEAQLEKSRLLSDRFSAERPKGSFSTLEIQRTEQGDSAMYLCASSLGWEAELDYGYTFGSGTRLTVV.

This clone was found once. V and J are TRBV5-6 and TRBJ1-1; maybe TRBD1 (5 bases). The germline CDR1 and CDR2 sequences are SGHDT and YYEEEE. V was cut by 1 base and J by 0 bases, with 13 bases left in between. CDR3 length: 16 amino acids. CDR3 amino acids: CASSLNRNAMNTEAFF. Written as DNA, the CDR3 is TGTGCCAGCAGCTTGAACAGGAATGCAATGAACACTGAAGCTTTCTTT.

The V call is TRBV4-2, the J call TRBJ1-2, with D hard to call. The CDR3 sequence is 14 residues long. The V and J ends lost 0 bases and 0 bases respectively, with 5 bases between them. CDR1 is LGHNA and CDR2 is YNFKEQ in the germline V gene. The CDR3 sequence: CASSQETSNYGYTF. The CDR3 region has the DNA TGTGCCAGCAGCCAAGAAACGTCTAACTATGGCTACACCTTC.

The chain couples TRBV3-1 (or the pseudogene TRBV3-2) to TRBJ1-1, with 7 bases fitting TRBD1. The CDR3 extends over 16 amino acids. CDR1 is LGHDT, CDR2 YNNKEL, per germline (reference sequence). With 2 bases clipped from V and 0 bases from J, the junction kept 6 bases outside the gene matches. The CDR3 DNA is TGTGCCAGCAGCCAAAGTACGGGACAGATGAACACTGAAGCTTTCTTT. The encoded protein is CASSQSTGQMNTEAFF.

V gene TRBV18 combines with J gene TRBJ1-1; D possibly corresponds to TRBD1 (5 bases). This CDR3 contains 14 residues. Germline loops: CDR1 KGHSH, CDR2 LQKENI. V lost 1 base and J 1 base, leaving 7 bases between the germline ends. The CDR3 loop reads CASSPQGTNTEAFF. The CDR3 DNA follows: TGTGCCAGCTCACCACAGGGGACGAACACTGAAGCTTTCTTT.

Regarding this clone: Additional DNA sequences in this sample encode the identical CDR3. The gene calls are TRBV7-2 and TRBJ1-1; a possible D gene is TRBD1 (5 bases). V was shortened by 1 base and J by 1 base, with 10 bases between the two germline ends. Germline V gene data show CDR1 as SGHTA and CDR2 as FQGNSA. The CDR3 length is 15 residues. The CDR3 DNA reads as TGTGCCAGCAGCTTAGTCGGGACGGCGAACACTGAAGCTTTCTTT. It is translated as CASSLVGTANTEAFF.

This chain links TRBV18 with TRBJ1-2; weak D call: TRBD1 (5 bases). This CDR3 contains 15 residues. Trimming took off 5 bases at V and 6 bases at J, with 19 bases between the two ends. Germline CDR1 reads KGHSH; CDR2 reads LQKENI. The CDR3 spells CASSSAGTPADGYTF. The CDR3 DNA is TGTGCCAGCTCATCCGCCGGGACGCCGGCCGATGGCTACACCTTC.

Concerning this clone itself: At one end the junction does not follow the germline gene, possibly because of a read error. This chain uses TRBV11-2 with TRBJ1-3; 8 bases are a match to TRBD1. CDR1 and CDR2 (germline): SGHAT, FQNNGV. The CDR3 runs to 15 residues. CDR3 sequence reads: CASSPRTGRGSTIYF. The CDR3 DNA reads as TGTGCCAGCAGCCCAAGGACAGGGAGAGGAAGCACCATATATTTT.

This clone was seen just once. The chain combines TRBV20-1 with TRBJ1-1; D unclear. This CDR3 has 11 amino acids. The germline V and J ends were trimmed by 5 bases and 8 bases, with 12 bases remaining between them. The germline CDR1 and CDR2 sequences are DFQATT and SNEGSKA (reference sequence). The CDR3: CSALGPTEAFF. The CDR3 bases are TGCAGTGCTTTGGGTCCAACGGAAGCTTTCTTT.

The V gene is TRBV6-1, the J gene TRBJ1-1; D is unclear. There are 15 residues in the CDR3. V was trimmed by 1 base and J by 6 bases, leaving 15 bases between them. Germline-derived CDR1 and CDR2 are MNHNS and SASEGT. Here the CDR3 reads CASSEVTGATPEAFF. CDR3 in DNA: TGTGCCAGCAGTGAAGTTACGGGCGCAACCCCTGAAGCTTTCTTT.

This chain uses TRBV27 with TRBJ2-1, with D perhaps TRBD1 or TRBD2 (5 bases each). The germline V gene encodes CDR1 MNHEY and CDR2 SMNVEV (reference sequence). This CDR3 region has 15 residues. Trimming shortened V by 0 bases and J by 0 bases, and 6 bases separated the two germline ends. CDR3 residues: CASSLSGVSYNEQFF. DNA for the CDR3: TGTGCCAGCAGTTTATCGGGGGTCTCCTACAATGAGCAGTTCTTC.